The 17 T cell receptor beta chains listed next were all sequenced from one sample in a study of Ad26.COV2.S vaccination and SARS-CoV-2 variants. The treatment is: some 20 received Ad26.COV2.S at low or high dose, single or two shots; a few received placebo; per-sample allocation not given. The study sampled participants on day 63 after the first vaccine or placebo injection. The table came from immunoSEQ multiplex PCR; TCRdb's copy has only in-frame clones and leaves some out. The sample contains around 270,000 clones, 87% of which appear only once. Sample: peripheral blood, taken in a trial of Ad26.COV2.S vaccine versus placebo. Every receptor here comes from a person aged 18 to 59 who received the Ad26.COV2.S COVID-19 vaccine or a placebo.

V is TRBV4-2 and J is TRBJ2-7, with D possibly TRBD1 on 5 matching bases. This CDR3 has 13 amino acids. Trimming removed 0 bases from V and 9 bases from J, with 12 bases in between. Per germline, CDR1 LGHNA and CDR2 YNFKEQ. As DNA, the CDR3 is TGTGCCAGCAGCCAAGATCCAACAGGCCCGCAGTACGTC. Translation: CASSQDPTGPQYV.

This chain connects TRBV7-2 to TRBJ2-5; TRBD2 agrees at 14 bases. The V gene's germline CDR1 is SGHTA and CDR2 FQGNSA. CDR3 size: 16 residues. V was clipped by 1 base and J by 2 bases; unmatched bases: 0. CDR3 nucleotide sequence: TGTGCCAGCAGCTTAGGACTAGCGGGGGGGCAAGAGACCCAGTACTTC. This gives the protein CASSLGLAGGQETQYF.

The chain couples TRBV6-6 to TRBJ1-2; 9 bases align to TRBD1. CDR3 size: 14 residues. V lost 0 bases to trimming and J lost 5 bases; unmatched junction nucleotides: 1. The germline V gene has CDR1 MNHNY and CDR2 SVGAGI (reference sequence). The CDR3 bases are TGTGCCAGCAGTTACTCGGACAGGGGTTATGGCTACACCTTC. It yields the protein CASSYSDRGYGYTF.

The chain links TRBV5-1 to TRBJ2-1; TRBD2 matches at 13 bases. CDR1 is SGHRS, CDR2 YFSETQ, per germline. V shed 3 bases and J 9 bases; nucleotides not matched to a gene: 6. CDR3 length: 15 residues. CDR3 sequence reads: CASSSGLAGVIEQFF. CDR3 nucleotides: TGCGCCAGCAGCTCCGGACTAGCGGGAGTGATTGAGCAGTTCTTC.

This sequence joins TRBV5-5 and TRBJ1-5; D remains ambiguous. The CDR3 is made up of 15 amino acids. The germline gives CDR1 SGHKS, CDR2 YYEKEE (reference sequence). Trimming took off 3 bases at V and 5 bases at J, with 15 bases between the two ends. CDR3 region: CASSSNTLGHQPQHF. The CDR3 DNA reads TGTGCCAGCAGCTCTAATACCCTAGGGCATCAGCCCCAGCATTTT.

CDR3 in amino acids: CASSLAGTGELFF. CDR3 DNA sequence: TGTGCCAGCAGCCTTGCGGGCACCGGGGAGCTGTTTTTT. The chain joins TRBV9 to TRBJ2-2; a weak D match, TRBD2 (5 bases). Trimming shortened V by 4 bases and J by 4 bases, and 8 bases separated the two germline ends. Germline CDR1 reads SGDLS; CDR2 reads YYNGEE. This CDR3 region has 13 residues. The variable domain in full, completed from reference TRBV9 and TRBJ2-2, reads DSGVTQTPKHLITATGQRVTLRCSPRSGDLSVYWYQQSLDQGLQFLIQYYNGEERAKGNILERFSAQQFPDLHSELNLSSLELGDSALYFCASSLAGTGELFFGEGSRLTVL.

Only one count was recorded for this clone. The chain is built from TRBV4-3 and TRBJ1-2, with 8 positions matching TRBD1. The germline gives CDR1 LGHNA, CDR2 YSLEER. Losses at the gene ends were 0 bases for V and 6 bases for J; bases not matched to a gene: 6. The CDR3 runs to 15 residues. The CDR3 here is CASSQESGQGHGYTF. In DNA, the CDR3 is TGCGCCAGCAGCCAAGAGTCAGGACAGGGTCATGGCTACACCTTC.

The gene calls are TRBV24-1 and TRBJ2-1; TRBD1 agrees at 10 bases. Germline V CDR1 and CDR2: KGHDR, SFDVKD. The CDR3 is 16 amino acids. V was clipped by 3 bases and J by 6 bases; unmatched bases: 7. DNA of the CDR3: TGTGCCACCAGTGATCTCGGGACAGGGGAAGGCAATGAGCAGTTCTTC. This encodes CATSDLGTGEGNEQFF.

The chain combines TRBV2 with TRBJ1-1; 8 nucleotides line up with TRBD1. Germline trimming cut 6 bases from V and 2 bases from J; bases unmatched to any gene: 5. The CDR3 length is 14 residues. Germline-derived CDR1 and CDR2 are SNHLY and FYNNEI. The CDR3 DNA is TGTGCCAGCAGGGGACAGGTTGGCAACACTGAAGCTTTCTTT. This translates into CASRGQVGNTEAFF.

The CDR3 sequence is CASSTKGEVTQYF. The CDR3 bases are TGCGCCAGCAGCACAAAGGGCGAAGTTACGCAGTATTTT. The chain is built from TRBV5-1 and TRBJ2-3, with unresolved D. The CDR3 runs to 13 residues. V lost 4 bases, J lost 8 bases, and 14 bases lay in between. Germline V lookup: CDR1 SGHRS, CDR2 YFSETQ.

The table lists this clone with a few counts. This chain joins TRBV5-4 and TRBJ1-6; D ambiguous. CDR3 length equals 16 residues. V dropped 0 bases and J dropped 4 bases, with 11 bases sitting between them. From germline, CDR1 is SGHNT and CDR2 YYREEE (reference sequence). CDR3 residues: CASSLGWGEYNSPLHF. CDR3 DNA: TGTGCCAGCAGCTTGGGATGGGGAGAATATAATTCACCCCTCCACTTT.

The chain links TRBV5-4 to TRBJ2-1, with 9 positions matching TRBD1. Germline values: CDR1 SGHNT, CDR2 YYREEE (reference sequence). The CDR3 loop spans 15 amino acids. V was clipped by 3 bases and J by 6 bases; unmatched bases: 7. The CDR3 spells CASSSPGQGFNEQFF. CDR3 nucleotide sequence: TGTGCCAGCAGCTCTCCGGGACAGGGTTTCAATGAGCAGTTCTTC.

This clone was seen a few times. This chain connects TRBV18 to TRBJ2-2, with 11 nucleotides matching TRBD2. The length of the CDR3 is 17 residues. CDR1 is KGHSH and CDR2 is LQKENI in the germline V gene. Trimming cost V 1 base and J 1 base; bases outside gene matches: 2. CDR3 amino acids: CASSPQGLAVNTGELFF. CDR3 in DNA: TGTGCCAGCTCACCACAGGGACTAGCGGTGAACACCGGGGAGCTGTTTTTT.

Only a few counts were recorded for this clone. The chain couples TRBV6-4 to TRBJ2-3; 7 nucleotides align to TRBD2. Germline trimming cut 6 bases from V and 3 bases from J; bases unmatched to any gene: 6. Germline V lookup: CDR1 MRHNA, CDR2 SNTAGT. CDR3 length: 14 residues. DNA of the CDR3: TGTGCCAGCAGCCCCGGACTAGATACAGATACGCAGTATTTT. It encodes CASSPGLDTDTQYF.

The chain combines TRBV9 with TRBJ2-1; no clear D gene. This CDR3 contains 12 residues. Germline CDR1 SGDLS, CDR2 YYNGEE. Trimming took 3 bases from V and 10 from J, leaving 11 bases between them. This CDR3 reads CASSAPSVEQFF. CDR3 coding DNA: TGTGCCAGCAGCGCCCCCAGTGTGGAGCAGTTCTTC.

The chain links TRBV11-3 to TRBJ2-1; D is uncertain. Trimming pared 0 bases from V and 5 bases from J, leaving 14 bases between. CDR1 and CDR2 (germline): SGHNT, YENEEA. This CDR3 has 16 residues. CDR3 nucleotides: TGTGCCAGCAGCTTAGATGGACGTCTGGGGAACAATGAGCAGTTCTTC. This codes for CASSLDGRLGNNEQFF.

The CDR3 DNA is TGTGCCAGCAGCTTAGATGCAGTGCTAAATTCACCCCTCCACTTT. This encodes CASSLDAVLNSPLHF. The V call is TRBV7-8, the J call TRBJ1-6; D call uncertain. Germline V CDR1 and CDR2: SGHVS, FQNEAQ. V lost 1 base and J lost 7, with 11 bases in between. The CDR3 loop spans 15 amino acids.